A single sample is the source of the 15 T cell receptor beta chains below, sequenced in a study of immune evolution from preneoplasia to lung adenocarcinoma (dated by TCRdb to the early 2020s). The library was made by the immunoSEQ multiplex PCR assay. TCRdb limited this immuneACCESS table to in-frame rearrangements with V and J called. A share of clones is missing; checked studies link under half to unresolved V genes, and the rest is unexplained. This sample gives more than 13,000 clones in total; about 80% of them show up just once. The top ten hold over 4.5% of the sample. The sample taken for sequencing was FFPE minimally invasive lung adenocarcinoma tissue. The sample's cell subset or site label, in plain terms: micro-invasive lung adenocarcinoma (MIA). The receptors were sampled from a person aged 65 to 85 with lung adenocarcinoma.

The chain has TRBV5-5 and TRBJ2-7; perhaps TRBD1 as D (5 bases). V was cut by 2 bases and J by 0 bases, with 12 bases left in between. Germline CDR1 and CDR2: SGHKS and YYEKEE (reference sequence). CDR3 length: 15 residues. The CDR3 nucleotides are TGTGCCAGCAGCTTAACAGGCTCGAGCTCCTACGAGCAGTACTTC. It yields the protein CASSLTGSSSYEQYF.

The rearrangement links TRBV28 to TRBJ2-1; 7 bases agree with TRBD1. The CDR3 consists of 14 residues. The J segment lost 5 bases and the V segment lost 6 bases, leaving 7 bases of the junction unmatched. CDR1 is MDHEN, CDR2 SYDVKM, per germline. CDR3 protein: CASRPGTADNEQFF. Written as DNA, the CDR3 is TGTGCCAGCAGACCCGGGACAGCAGACAATGAGCAGTTCTTC.

The chain couples TRBV5-6 to TRBJ1-1; D gene unclear. V was cut by 4 bases and J by 0 bases, with 13 bases left in between. Germline assignment: CDR1 SGHDT and CDR2 YYEEEE. The CDR3 totals 15 residues. CDR3 nucleotides: TGTGCCAGCAGCCCCGAAAGGTCCCTGAACACTGAAGCTTTCTTT. It specifies CASSPERSLNTEAFF.

The CDR3 sequence: CASRDRARNSPLHF. The CDR3 DNA reads as TGTGCCAGCAGGGACAGGGCCAGGAATTCACCCCTCCACTTT. The chain employs TRBV28 and TRBJ1-6, with 8 bases that match TRBD1. The CDR3 totals 14 residues. Germline V gene sequence: CDR1 MDHEN, CDR2 SYDVKM. V trimming: 6 bases; J trimming: 7 bases; junction bases outside the gene matches: 5.

V is TRBV7-2 and J is TRBJ2-7; possibly TRBD1 for D (6 bases). This CDR3 is built from 16 residues. The germline gives CDR1 SGHTA, CDR2 FQGNSA. V dropped 5 bases and J dropped 0 bases, with 17 bases sitting between them. The CDR3 DNA is TGTGCCAGCAGCCCGACCCGGGGACAAAGCTCCTACGAGCAGTACTTC. Amino acids: CASSPTRGQSSYEQYF.

V and J are TRBV28 and TRBJ2-1, with TRBD1 matching over 10 bases. This CDR3 spans 15 amino acids. The germline V gene has CDR1 MDHEN and CDR2 SYDVKM. Unmatched junction bases numbered 7, after V lost 4 bases and J lost 7 bases. The CDR3 is CASSSYGTGDNEQFF. The CDR3 DNA follows: TGTGCCAGCAGTTCCTACGGGACAGGGGATAATGAGCAGTTCTTC. Full variable domain (missing parts from reference TRBV28 and TRBJ2-1): DVKVTQSSRYLVKRTGEKVFLECVQDMDHENMFWYRQDPGLGLRLIYFSYDVKMKEKGDIPEGYSVSREKKERFSLILESASTNQTSMYLCASSSYGTGDNEQFFGPGTRLTVL.

This chain uses TRBV4-2 with TRBJ2-2; the D gene is possibly TRBD2 (8 bases). Deletions cut 4 bases from V and 1 base from J, with 16 bases between. The V gene's germline CDR1 is LGHNA and CDR2 YNFKEQ. The CDR3 totals 17 residues. DNA of the CDR3: TGTGCCAGCAGCCCCGGGACTAGGGGGCTGAACACCGGGGAGCTGTTTTTT. Amino acids: CASSPGTRGLNTGELFF.

The chain recombines TRBV10-3 with TRBJ2-7; 9 bases match TRBD1. The V gene end was trimmed by 2 bases and the J gene end by 4 bases; junction bases not matched to a gene: 3. CDR3 length: 14 residues. The germline V gene encodes CDR1 ENHRY and CDR2 SYGVKD. The CDR3 is CAISEGTGLYEQYF. The CDR3 DNA is TGTGCCATCAGTGAGGGGACAGGGTTGTACGAGCAGTACTTC.

CDR3 bases: TGTGCCAGCAGCTTAGACAGGACAACAGATACGCAGTATTTT. Translated: CASSLDRTTDTQYF. V usage is TRBV7-3 and J usage is TRBJ2-3; D possibly corresponds to TRBD1 (6 bases). This CDR3 has 14 residues. Trimming pared 2 bases from V and 3 bases from J, leaving 9 bases between. The germline CDR1 and CDR2 sequences are SGHTA and FQGTGA.

In its sample, this clone was seen a few times. This chain uses TRBV9 with TRBJ2-2, with D unresolved. This CDR3 comprises 14 residues. CDR1 is SGDLS and CDR2 is YYNGEE in the germline V gene. Trimming pared 6 bases from V and 0 bases from J, leaving 9 bases between. CDR3 protein: CASTASANTGELFF. The CDR3 region has the DNA TGTGCCAGCACCGCTTCGGCGAACACCGGGGAGCTGTTTTTT.

This clone is a singleton in its sample. The V call is TRBV30, the J call TRBJ1-2; D possibly corresponds to TRBD1 (5 bases). The ends were cut back, 1 base at V and 7 bases at J, with 13 bases in the middle. The germline CDR1 and CDR2 sequences are GTSNPN and SVGIG (reference sequence). The CDR3 runs to 13 residues. The CDR3 region has the DNA TGTGCCTGGAGTGGTTCGGGGGGTGGTGGCTACACCTTC. Residues: CAWSGSGGGGYTF.

The genes are TRBV28 and TRBJ2-1; no reliable D call. The length of the CDR3 is 13 residues. Germline V lookup: CDR1 MDHEN, CDR2 SYDVKM. V was trimmed by 2 bases and J by 6 bases, leaving 8 bases between them. CDR3 sequence: CASSLLPLNEQFF. CDR3 coding DNA: TGTGCCAGCAGTTTACTCCCACTCAATGAGCAGTTCTTC.

The chain employs TRBV5-4 and TRBJ1-2; 11 bases line up with TRBD1. Germline CDR1 and CDR2: SGHNT and YYREEE (reference sequence). With V trimmed by 2 bases and J by 4 bases, 4 bases remained unmatched. The CDR3 spans 15 residues. This CDR3 reads CASSLTGTGGYGYTF. The CDR3 DNA sequence: TGTGCCAGCAGCTTAACTGGGACAGGGGGCTATGGCTACACCTTC.

The chain uses TRBV28 and TRBJ1-4; 8 bases are a match to TRBD1. This CDR3 comprises 13 residues. CDR1 MDHEN and CDR2 SYDVKM come from the germline V gene. V trimming: 6 bases; J trimming: 15 bases; junction bases outside the gene matches: 12. This chain's CDR3 is CASREQGDEGVFF. The CDR3 DNA reads as TGTGCCAGCAGGGAACAGGGGGATGAAGGGGTGTTTTTT.

The chain joins TRBV6-5 to TRBJ1-1; D is possibly TRBD1 (6 bases). CDR3 length equals 12 residues. Germline loops: CDR1 MNHEY, CDR2 SVGAGI. The V end lost 6 bases, the J end lost 1 base, and 6 bases lay between the germline ends. The CDR3 is CASRQGNTEAFF. The DNA for the CDR3 is TGTGCCAGCAGACAGGGGAACACTGAAGCTTTCTTT.